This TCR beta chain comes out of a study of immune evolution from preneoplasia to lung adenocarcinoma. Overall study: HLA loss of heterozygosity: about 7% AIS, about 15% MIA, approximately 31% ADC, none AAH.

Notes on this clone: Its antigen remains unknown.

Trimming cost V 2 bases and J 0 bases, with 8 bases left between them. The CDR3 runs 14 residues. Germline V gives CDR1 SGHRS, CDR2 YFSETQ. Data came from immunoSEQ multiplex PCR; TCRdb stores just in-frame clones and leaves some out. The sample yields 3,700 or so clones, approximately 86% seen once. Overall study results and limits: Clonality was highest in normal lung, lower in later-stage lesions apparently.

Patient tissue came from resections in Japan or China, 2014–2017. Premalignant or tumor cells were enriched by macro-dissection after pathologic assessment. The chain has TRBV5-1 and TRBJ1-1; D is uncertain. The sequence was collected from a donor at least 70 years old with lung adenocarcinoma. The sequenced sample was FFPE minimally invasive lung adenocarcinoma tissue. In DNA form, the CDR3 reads TGCGCCAGCAGCTTACGGGCAATGAACACTGAAGCTTTCTTT. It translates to CASSLRAMNTEAFF.